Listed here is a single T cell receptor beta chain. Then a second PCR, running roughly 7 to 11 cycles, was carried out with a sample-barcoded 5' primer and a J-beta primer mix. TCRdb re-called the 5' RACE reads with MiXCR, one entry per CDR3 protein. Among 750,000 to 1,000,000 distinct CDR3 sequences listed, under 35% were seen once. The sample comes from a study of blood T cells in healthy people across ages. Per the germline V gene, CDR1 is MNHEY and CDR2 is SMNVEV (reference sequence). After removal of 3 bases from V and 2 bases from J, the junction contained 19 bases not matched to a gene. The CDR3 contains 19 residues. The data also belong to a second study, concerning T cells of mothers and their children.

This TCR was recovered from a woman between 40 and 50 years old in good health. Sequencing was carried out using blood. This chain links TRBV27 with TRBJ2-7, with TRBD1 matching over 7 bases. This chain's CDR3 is CASSLLNGVRDSLTYEQYF. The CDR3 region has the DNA TGTGCCAGCAGTTTGTTAAATGGAGTCCGGGACAGTTTAACCTACGAGCAGTACTTC.